The clone carrying this TCR beta chain was counted ten times or more. No antigen is known for it. This sample was taken from a study of identical twins. General study findings and limits: Within beta out-of-frame sequences, the excess sharing observed between twins was weaker.

TCRdb reanalysed the 5' RACE reads using MiXCR and keeps one entry per CDR3 protein. Of hundreds of thousands of distinct CDR3 sequences listed, 5.5% to 6.5% are singletons. V was clipped by 0 bases and J by 8 bases, with 16 bases between them. The CDR3 has 16 residues. Germline V gene sequence: CDR1 WSHSY, CDR2 SAAADI. The sample taken for sequencing was naive T cells sorted from blood. The receptor comes from a man aged 18-30 years in good health. This chain uses TRBV10-2 with TRBJ1-4; D is unresolved. This CDR3 is CASSESRWSTGEKLFF. In DNA, the CDR3 is TGCGCCAGCAGTGAGTCGAGATGGAGTACGGGCGAAAAACTGTTTTTT.